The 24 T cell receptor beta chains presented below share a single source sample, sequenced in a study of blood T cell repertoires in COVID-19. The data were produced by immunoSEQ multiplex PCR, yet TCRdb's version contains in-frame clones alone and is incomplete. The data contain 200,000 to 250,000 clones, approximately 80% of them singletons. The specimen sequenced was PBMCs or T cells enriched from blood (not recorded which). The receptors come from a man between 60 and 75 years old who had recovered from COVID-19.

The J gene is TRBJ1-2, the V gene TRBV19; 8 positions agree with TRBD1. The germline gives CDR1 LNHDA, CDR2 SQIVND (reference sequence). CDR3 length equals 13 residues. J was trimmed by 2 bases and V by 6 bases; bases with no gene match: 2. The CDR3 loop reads CASRQGGNYGYTF. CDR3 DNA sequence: TGTGCCAGTAGACAGGGGGGAAACTATGGCTACACCTTC.

The CDR3 region has the DNA TGTGCCAGTAGTATCTCGCCGGGACAGGTGAGCACTGAAGCTTTCTTT. Translating it yields CASSISPGQVSTEAFF. The chain employs TRBV19 and TRBJ1-1, with 8 positions matching TRBD1. From germline, CDR1 is LNHDA and CDR2 SQIVND (reference sequence). The V gene end was trimmed by 3 bases and the J gene end by 4 bases; junction bases not matched to a gene: 10. The CDR3 totals 16 residues.

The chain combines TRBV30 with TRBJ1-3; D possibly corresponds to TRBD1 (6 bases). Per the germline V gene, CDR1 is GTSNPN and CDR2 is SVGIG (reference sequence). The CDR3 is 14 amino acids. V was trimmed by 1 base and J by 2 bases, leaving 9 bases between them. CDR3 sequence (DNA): TGTGCCTGGAGTGACAGGGAAACTGGAAACACCATATATTTT. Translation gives CAWSDRETGNTIYF.

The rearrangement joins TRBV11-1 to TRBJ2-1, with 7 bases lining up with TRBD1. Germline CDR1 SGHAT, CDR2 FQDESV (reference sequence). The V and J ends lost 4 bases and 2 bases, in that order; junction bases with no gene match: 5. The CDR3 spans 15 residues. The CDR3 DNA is TGTGCCAGCAGCTCCGACAGGGTACCCTACAATGAGCAGTTCTTC. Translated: CASSSDRVPYNEQFF.

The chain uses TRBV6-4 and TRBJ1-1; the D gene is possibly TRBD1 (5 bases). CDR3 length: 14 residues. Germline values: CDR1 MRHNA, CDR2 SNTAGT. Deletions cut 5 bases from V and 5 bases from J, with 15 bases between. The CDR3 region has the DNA TGTGCCAGCAGTAATCGGGCAGGGTCGACTGAAGCTTTCTTT. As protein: CASSNRAGSTEAFF.

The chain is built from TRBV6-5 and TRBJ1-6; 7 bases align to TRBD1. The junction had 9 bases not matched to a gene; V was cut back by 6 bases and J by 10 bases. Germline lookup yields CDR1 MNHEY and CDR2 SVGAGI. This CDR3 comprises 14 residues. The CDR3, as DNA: TGTGCCAGCAGGGTAGAAGGACAGGTATCACCCCTCCACTTT. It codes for CASRVEGQVSPLHF.

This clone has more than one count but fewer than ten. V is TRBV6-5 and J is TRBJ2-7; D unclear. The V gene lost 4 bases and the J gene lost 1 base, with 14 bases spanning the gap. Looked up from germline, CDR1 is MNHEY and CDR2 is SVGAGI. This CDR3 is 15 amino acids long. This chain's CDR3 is CASSSTIVESYEQYF. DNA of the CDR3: TGTGCCAGCAGTTCCACCATCGTGGAGTCCTACGAGCAGTACTTC.

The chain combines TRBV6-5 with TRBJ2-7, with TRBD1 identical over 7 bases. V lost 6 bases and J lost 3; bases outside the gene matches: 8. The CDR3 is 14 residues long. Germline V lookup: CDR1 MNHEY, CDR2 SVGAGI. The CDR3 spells CASRGDRTFYEQYF. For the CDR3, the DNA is TGTGCCAGCAGAGGGGACAGAACCTTCTACGAGCAGTACTTC.

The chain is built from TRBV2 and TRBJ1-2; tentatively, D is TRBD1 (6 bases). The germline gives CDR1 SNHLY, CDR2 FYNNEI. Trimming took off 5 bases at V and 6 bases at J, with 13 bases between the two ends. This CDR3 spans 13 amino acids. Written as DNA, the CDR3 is TGTGCCAGCAGTTTCGGGGGGGCGGATGGCTACACCTTC. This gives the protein CASSFGGADGYTF.

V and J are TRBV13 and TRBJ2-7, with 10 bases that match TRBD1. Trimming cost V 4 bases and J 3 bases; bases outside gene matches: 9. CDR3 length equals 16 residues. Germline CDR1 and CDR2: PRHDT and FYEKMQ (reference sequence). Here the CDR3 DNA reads TGTGCCAGCAGCTCCCGACAGGGGGCGACCGTCTACGAGCAGTACTTC. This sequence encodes CASSSRQGATVYEQYF.

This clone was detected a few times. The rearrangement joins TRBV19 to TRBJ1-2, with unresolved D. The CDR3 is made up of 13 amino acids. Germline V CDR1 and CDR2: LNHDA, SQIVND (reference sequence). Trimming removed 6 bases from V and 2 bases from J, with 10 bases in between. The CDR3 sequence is CASRSLGNYGYTF. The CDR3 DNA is TGTGCCAGTAGATCCCTCGGGAACTATGGCTACACCTTC.

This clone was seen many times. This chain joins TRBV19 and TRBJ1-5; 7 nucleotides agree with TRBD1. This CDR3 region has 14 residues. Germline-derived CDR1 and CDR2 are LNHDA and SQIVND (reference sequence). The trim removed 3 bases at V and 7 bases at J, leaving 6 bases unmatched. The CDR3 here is CASSMTGNAQPQHF. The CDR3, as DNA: TGTGCCAGTAGTATGACAGGGAACGCCCAGCCCCAGCATTTT.

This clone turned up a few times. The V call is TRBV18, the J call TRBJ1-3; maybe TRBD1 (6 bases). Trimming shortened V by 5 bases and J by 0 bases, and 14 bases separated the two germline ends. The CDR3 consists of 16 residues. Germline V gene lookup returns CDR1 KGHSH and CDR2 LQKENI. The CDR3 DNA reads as TGTGCCAGCTCATCAAACAGGGTGCCCTCTGGAAACACCATATATTTT. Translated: CASSSNRVPSGNTIYF.

As DNA, the CDR3 is TGTGCCAGCAGCCAAGGGGGCCCGGGCCCCCAGCATTTT. It encodes CASSQGGPGPQHF. V is TRBV3-1 (or the pseudogene TRBV3-2) and J is TRBJ1-5; a possible D gene is TRBD1 (5 bases). Per germline, CDR1 LGHDT and CDR2 YNNKEL (reference sequence). The CDR3 is made up of 13 amino acids. V was trimmed by 1 base and J by 10 bases, leaving 11 bases between them.

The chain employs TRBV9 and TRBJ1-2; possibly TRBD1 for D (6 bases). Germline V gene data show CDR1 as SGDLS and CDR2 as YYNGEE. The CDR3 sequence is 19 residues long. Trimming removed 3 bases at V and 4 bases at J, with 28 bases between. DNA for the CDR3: TGTGCCAGCAGCGCAACCCGACAGGAGCCTTTAAGTGTTGCCTATGGCTACACCTTC. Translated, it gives CASSATRQEPLSVAYGYTF.

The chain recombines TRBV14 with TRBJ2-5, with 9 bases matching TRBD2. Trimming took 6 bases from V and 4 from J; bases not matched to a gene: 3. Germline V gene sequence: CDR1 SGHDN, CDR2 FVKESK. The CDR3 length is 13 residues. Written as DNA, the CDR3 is TGTGCCAGCAGGCGGGGGGGTTCAGAGACCCAGTACTTC. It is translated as CASRRGGSETQYF. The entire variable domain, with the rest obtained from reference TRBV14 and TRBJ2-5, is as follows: EAGVTQFPSHSVIEKGQTVTLRCDPISGHDNLYWYRRVMGKEIKFLLHFVKESKQDESGMPNNRFLAERTGGTYSTLKVQPAELEDSGVYFCASRRGGSETQYFGPGTRLLVL.

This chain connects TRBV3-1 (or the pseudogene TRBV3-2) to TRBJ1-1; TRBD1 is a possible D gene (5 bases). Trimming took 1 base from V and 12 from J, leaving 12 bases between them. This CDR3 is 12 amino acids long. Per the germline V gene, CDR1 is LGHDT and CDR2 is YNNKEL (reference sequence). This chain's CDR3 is CASSQGKGLSFF. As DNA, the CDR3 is TGTGCCAGCAGCCAAGGCAAGGGGTTATCTTTCTTT.

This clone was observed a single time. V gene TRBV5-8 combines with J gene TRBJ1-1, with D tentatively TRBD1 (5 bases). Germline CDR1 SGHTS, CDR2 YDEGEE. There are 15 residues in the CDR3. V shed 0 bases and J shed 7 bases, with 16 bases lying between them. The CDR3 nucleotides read TGTGCCAGCAGCTTGGAACAGGTTATACGTTATGAAGCTTTCTTT. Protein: CASSLEQVIRYEAFF.

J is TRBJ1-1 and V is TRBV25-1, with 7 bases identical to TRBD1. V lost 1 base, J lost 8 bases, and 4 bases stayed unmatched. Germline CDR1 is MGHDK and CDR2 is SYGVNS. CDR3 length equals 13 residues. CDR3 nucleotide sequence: TGTGCCAGCAGTGAATTAAGCAGGGGGGAAGCTTTCTTT. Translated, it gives CASSELSRGEAFF.

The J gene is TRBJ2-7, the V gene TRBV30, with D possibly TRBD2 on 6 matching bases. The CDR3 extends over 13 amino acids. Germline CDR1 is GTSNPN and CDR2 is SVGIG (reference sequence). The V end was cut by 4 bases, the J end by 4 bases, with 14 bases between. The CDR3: CAWTGDSVYEQYF. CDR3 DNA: TGTGCCTGGACCGGGGACTCCGTTTACGAGCAGTACTTC. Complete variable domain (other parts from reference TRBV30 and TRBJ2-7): SQTIHQWPATLVQPVGSPLSLECTVEGTSNPNLYWYRQAAGRGLQLLFYSVGIGQISSEVPQNLSASRPQDRQFILSSKKLLLSDSGFYLCAWTGDSVYEQYFGPGTRLTVT.

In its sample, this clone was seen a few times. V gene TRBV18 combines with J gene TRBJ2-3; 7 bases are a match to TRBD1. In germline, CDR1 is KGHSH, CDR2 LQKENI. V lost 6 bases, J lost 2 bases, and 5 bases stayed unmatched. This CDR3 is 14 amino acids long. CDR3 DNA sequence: TGTGCCAGCTCTGCGACAGGGTCCACAGATACGCAGTATTTT. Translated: CASSATGSTDTQYF.

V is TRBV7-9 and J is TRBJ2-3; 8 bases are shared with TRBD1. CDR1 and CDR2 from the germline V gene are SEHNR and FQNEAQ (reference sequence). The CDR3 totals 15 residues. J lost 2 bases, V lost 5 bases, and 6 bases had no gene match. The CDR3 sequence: CASSPGQGPTDTQYF. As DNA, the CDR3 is TGTGCCAGCAGCCCCGGACAGGGCCCCACAGATACGCAGTATTTT.

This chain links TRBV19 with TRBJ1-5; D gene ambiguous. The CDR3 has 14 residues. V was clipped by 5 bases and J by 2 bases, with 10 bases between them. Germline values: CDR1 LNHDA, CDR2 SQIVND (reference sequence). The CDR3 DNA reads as TGTGCCAGTAGTGCAACAGCCCGCAATCAGCCCCAGCATTTT. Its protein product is CASSATARNQPQHF.

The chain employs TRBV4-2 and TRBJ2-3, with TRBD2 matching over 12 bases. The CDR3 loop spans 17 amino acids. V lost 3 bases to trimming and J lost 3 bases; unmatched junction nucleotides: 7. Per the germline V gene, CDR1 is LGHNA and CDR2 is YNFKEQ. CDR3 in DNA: TGTGCCAGCAGCCAGAGACTAGCGGGAGAAGCTACAGATACGCAGTATTTT. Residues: CASSQRLAGEATDTQYF.